This TCR beta chain came from a study of blood T cell repertoires in COVID-19. Clones were read by immunoSEQ multiplex PCR, and TCRdb kept only the in-frame ones, dropping some. The table shows 20,000 to 25,000 clones, with approximately 90% occurring only once. The CDR3 runs 13 residues. Germline-derived CDR1 and CDR2 are SGHTA and FQGNSA. V lost 1 base and J 5 bases, leaving 9 bases between the germline ends. This TCR was recovered from a human donor with active COVID-19. The donor label of this sample is uncertain. The chain couples TRBV7-2 to TRBJ2-7, with D tentatively TRBD1 (6 bases). The sample was peripheral blood. Here the CDR3 DNA reads TGTGCCAGCAGCTTAGACAGGGCCAACGAGCAGTACTTC. It specifies CASSLDRANEQYF.